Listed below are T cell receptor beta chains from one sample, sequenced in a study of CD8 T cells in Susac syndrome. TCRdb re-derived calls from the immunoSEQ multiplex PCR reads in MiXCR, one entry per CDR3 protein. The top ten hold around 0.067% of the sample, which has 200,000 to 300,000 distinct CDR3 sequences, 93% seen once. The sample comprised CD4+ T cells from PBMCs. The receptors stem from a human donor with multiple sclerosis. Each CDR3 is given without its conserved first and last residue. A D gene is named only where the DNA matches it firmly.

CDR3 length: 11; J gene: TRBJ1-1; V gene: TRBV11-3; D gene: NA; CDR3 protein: ASSLDPISEAF
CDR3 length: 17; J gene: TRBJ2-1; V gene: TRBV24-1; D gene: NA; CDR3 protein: ATSDPAVRGDWSYNEQF
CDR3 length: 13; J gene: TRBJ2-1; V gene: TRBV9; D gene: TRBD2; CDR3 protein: ASSVSSGGSNEQF
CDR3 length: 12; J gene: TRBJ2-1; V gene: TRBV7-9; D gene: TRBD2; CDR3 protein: ASTSGSSYNEQF
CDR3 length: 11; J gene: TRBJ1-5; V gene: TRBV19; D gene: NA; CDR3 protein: ASSLSRDQPQH
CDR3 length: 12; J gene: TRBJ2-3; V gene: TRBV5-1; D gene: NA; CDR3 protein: ASATEDSTDTQY
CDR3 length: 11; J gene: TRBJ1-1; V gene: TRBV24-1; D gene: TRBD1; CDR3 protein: ATSDPTGVEAF
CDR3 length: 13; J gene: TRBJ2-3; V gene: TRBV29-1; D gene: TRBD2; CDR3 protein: SVSRGGTSTDTQY
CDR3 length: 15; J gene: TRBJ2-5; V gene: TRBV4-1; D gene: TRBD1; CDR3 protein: ASSPLFGRDSQETQY
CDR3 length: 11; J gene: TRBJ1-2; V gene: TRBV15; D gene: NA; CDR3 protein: ATSRDGGERYT
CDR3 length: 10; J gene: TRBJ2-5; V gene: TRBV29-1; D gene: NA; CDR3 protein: SIIWGRETQY
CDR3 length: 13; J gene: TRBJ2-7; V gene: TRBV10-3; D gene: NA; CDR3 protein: AIRPGGPSSYEQY
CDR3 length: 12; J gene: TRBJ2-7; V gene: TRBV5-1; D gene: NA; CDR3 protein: ASSLSASSYEQY
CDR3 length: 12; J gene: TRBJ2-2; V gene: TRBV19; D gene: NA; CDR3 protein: ASRDSANTGELF
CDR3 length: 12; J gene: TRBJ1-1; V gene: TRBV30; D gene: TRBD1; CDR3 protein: AWSVDRESTEAF
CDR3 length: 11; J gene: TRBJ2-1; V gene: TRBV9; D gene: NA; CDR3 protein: ASSGGPYNEQF
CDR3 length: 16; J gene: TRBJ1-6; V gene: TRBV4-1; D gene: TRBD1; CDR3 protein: ASSPPDRPGQVGSPLH
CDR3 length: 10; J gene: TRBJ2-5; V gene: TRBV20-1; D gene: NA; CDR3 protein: SASWQEETQY
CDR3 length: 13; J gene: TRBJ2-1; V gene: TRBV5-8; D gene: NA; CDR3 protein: ASSRRRSSYNEQF
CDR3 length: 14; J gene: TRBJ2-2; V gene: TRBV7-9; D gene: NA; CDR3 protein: ASSFSRGDFPGELF
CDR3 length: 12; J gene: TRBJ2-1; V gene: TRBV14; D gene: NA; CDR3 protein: ASSQRSGGRVQF
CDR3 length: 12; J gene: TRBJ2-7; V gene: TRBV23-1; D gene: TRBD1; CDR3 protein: ASGPGQGAYEQY
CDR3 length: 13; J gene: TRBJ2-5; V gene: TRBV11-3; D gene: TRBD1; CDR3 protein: ASSSRTGERETQY
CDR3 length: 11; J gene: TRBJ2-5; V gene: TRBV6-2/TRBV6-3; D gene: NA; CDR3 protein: ASSYGKQETQY
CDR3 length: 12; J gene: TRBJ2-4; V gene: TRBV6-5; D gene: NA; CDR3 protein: ASRPRLPGNIQY
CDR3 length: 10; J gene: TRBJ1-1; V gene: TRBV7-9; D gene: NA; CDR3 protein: ASSLYNREAF
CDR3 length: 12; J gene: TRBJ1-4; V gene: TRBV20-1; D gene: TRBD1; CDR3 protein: SAHSRGPGEKLF
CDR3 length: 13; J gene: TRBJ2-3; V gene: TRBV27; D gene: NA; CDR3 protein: ASSFQVPSTDTQY
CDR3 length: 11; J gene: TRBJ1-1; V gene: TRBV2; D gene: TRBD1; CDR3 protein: ARVTGSRTEAF
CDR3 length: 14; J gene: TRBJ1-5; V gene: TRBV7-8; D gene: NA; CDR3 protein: ASSLWSGSSNQPQH
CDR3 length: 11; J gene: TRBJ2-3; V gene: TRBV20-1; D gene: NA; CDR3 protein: SAAQGNLDTQY
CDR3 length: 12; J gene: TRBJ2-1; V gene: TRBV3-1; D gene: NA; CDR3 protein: ASSQSRKGNEQF
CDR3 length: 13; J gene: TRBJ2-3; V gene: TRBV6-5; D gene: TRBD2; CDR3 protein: ASSPGTSGRAAQY
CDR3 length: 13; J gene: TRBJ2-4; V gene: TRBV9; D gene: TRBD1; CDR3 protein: ASSLRDREQNIQY
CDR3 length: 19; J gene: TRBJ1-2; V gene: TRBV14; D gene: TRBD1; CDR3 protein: ASSQNQTPPGQGGLGNGYT
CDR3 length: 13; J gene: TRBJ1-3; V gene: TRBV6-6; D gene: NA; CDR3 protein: ASSYGVGSGNTIY